Presented here are 20 T cell receptor beta chains from one specimen sequenced in a study of cytomegalovirus exposure and HLA in healthy donors. The PCR used 60 Vbeta and 13 Jbeta primers. Some clones are missing from TCRdb's copy, which holds only in-frame ones; the method was immunoSEQ multiplex PCR. The repertoire table contains 63,000 or so clones. Specimen: PBMCs. The receptors derive from a boy between 10 and 17 years old in good health and CMV-seronegative.

The chain joins TRBV5-4 to TRBJ2-1, with 9 nucleotides matching TRBD1. The length of the CDR3 is 15 residues. Per the germline V gene, CDR1 is SGHNT and CDR2 is YYREEE (reference sequence). After removal of 3 bases from V and 4 bases from J, the junction contained 5 bases not matched to a gene. The CDR3 nucleotides are TGTGCCAGCAGCTCCGGGACAGGGCTTTACAATGAGCAGTTCTTC. Translation gives CASSSGTGLYNEQFF.

Remarks on this clone: The germline gene is not matched at one end of the junction; a read error may be the cause. V gene TRBV18 combines with J gene TRBJ1-1, with a weak D call TRBD1 (6 bases). CDR1 and CDR2 from the germline V gene are KGHSH and LQKENI. This CDR3 has 15 amino acids. The CDR3 loop is CASSPGGGAQGEDFF. For the CDR3, the DNA is TGTGCCAGCTCACCGGGGGGGGGTGCACAGGGAGAAGATTTCTTT.

The chain is built from TRBV2 and TRBJ2-2, with D possibly TRBD1 on 6 matching bases. V lost 9 bases, J lost 2 bases, and 16 bases lay in between. The CDR3 is 15 residues long. The germline V gene encodes CDR1 SNHLY and CDR2 FYNNEI. In DNA form, the CDR3 reads TGTGCCAGTACACAGGGTTCCCATAACACCGGGGAGCTGTTTTTT. Translated: CASTQGSHNTGELFF.

The rearrangement joins TRBV10-3 to TRBJ2-3; TRBD1 agrees at 9 bases. The CDR3 runs to 13 residues. The germline gives CDR1 ENHRY, CDR2 SYGVKD. Losses at the gene ends were 8 bases for V and 6 bases for J; bases not matched to a gene: 6. The CDR3 region is CAILQGAADTQYF. The CDR3 DNA reads as TGTGCCATCCTACAGGGGGCGGCGGATACGCAGTATTTT.

The J gene is TRBJ2-7, the V gene TRBV20-1; D is unclear. Trimming took off 3 bases at V and 6 bases at J, with 9 bases between the two ends. The CDR3 sequence is 11 residues long. Germline-derived CDR1 and CDR2 are DFQATT and SNEGSKA (reference sequence). The CDR3 coding sequence is TGCAGTGCTAGTCCCCCTCTCGAGCAGTACTTC. Its protein is CSASPPLEQYF.

The chain combines TRBV5-6 with TRBJ1-5, with 7 bases lining up with TRBD1. The ends lost 4 bases at V and 1 base at J; junction bases unmatched: 2. The CDR3 contains 14 residues. In germline, CDR1 is SGHDT, CDR2 YYEEEE. CDR3 bases: TGTGCCAGCAGCCAGGGACAGAGCAATCAGCCCCAGCATTTT. Its protein is CASSQGQSNQPQHF.

V gene TRBV30 combines with J gene TRBJ1-5; the D gene is possibly TRBD1 (5 bases). This CDR3 contains 13 residues. Looked up from germline, CDR1 is GTSNPN and CDR2 is SVGIG (reference sequence). V was clipped by 2 bases and J by 6 bases, with 11 bases between them. The CDR3 spells CAWSSGWGQPQHF. In nucleotides, the CDR3 is TGTGCCTGGAGTTCAGGGTGGGGTCAGCCCCAGCATTTT.

This sequence joins TRBV13 and TRBJ2-2; D perhaps matches TRBD2 (5 bases). Germline V lookup: CDR1 PRHDT, CDR2 FYEKMQ (reference sequence). Trimming left V 3 bases short and J 1 base short, with 15 bases between. The CDR3 runs 17 residues. As DNA, the CDR3 is TGTGCCAGCAGCTTTTTCCCGGGAAGTGGGAACACCGGGGAGCTGTTTTTT. Amino acids: CASSFFPGSGNTGELFF.

The chain recombines TRBV5-1 with TRBJ2-5; 12 bases align to TRBD2. The ends lost 5 bases at V and 1 base at J; junction bases unmatched: 12. The CDR3 loop spans 18 amino acids. Germline assignment: CDR1 SGHRS and CDR2 YFSETQ. This CDR3 is CASSSRLAGEGVQETQYF. In nucleotides, the CDR3 is TGCGCCAGCAGTTCGCGACTAGCGGGGGAGGGGGTCCAAGAGACCCAGTACTTC.

The chain links TRBV25-1 to TRBJ2-2, with 8 bases matching TRBD2. The CDR3 contains 16 residues. CDR1 is MGHDK and CDR2 is SYGVNS in the germline V gene. The junction had 7 bases not matched to a gene; V was cut back by 3 bases and J by 4 bases. The CDR3: CASSDPKAGVTGELFF. CDR3 bases: TGTGCCAGCAGTGACCCCAAAGCGGGAGTCACCGGGGAGCTGTTTTTT.

The J gene is TRBJ1-1, the V gene TRBV11-3, with 8 bases aligning to TRBD1. This CDR3 is built from 16 residues. V shed 5 bases, J shed 5 bases, and the junction held 13 bases outside the gene matches. The germline gives CDR1 SGHNT, CDR2 YENEEA. DNA for the CDR3: TGTGCCAGCAGCCCCGGCAGGGGGCAGGAAAGAACTGAAGCTTTCTTT. It is translated as CASSPGRGQERTEAFF. The entire variable domain, with the rest obtained from reference TRBV11-3 and TRBJ1-1, is as follows: EAGVVQSPRYKIIEKKQPVAFWCNPISGHNTLYWYLQNLGQGPELLIRYENEEAVDDSQLPKDRFSAERLKGVDSTLKIQPAELGDSAVYLCASSPGRGQERTEAFFGQGTRLTVV.

The chain recombines TRBV4-3 with TRBJ2-2; D possibly corresponds to TRBD2 (5 bases). The CDR3 runs to 14 residues. The germline V and J ends were trimmed by 0 bases and 6 bases, with 8 bases remaining between them. Germline values: CDR1 LGHNA, CDR2 YSLEER. The CDR3 sequence is CASSQDGEAGELFF. The CDR3 nucleotides read TGCGCCAGCAGCCAAGACGGGGAAGCCGGGGAGCTGTTTTTT.

J is TRBJ2-7 and V is TRBV18; 10 positions agree with TRBD2. Germline loops: CDR1 KGHSH, CDR2 LQKENI. The CDR3 has 14 amino acids. V lost 6 bases to trimming and J lost 2 bases; unmatched junction nucleotides: 4. CDR3 amino acids: CASSPSGSPYEQYF. The CDR3 nucleotides read TGTGCCAGCTCCCCTAGCGGGAGCCCCTACGAGCAGTACTTC.

V gene TRBV5-1 combines with J gene TRBJ2-7; D is perhaps TRBD1 (6 bases). Between the trimmed V and J ends, which lost 0 bases and 0 bases, there was a span of 13 bases. The V gene's germline CDR1 is SGHRS and CDR2 YFSETQ. There are 16 residues in the CDR3. The CDR3 nucleotides are TGCGCCAGCAGCTTGGGACAGGCGCCCAGCTCCTACGAGCAGTACTTC. Amino acid sequence: CASSLGQAPSSYEQYF. Variable domain in full (rest from reference TRBV5-1 and TRBJ2-7): KAGVTQTPRYLIKTRGQQVTLSCSPISGHRSVSWYQQTPGQGLQFLFEYFSETQRNKGNFPGRFSGRQFSNSRSEMNVSTLELGDSALYLCASSLGQAPSSYEQYFGPGTRLTVT.

The V gene is TRBV7-8, the J gene TRBJ1-5, with a weak D call TRBD1 (6 bases). CDR1 is SGHVS and CDR2 is FQNEAQ in the germline V gene. The CDR3 sequence is 15 residues long. V was clipped by 3 bases and J by 5 bases, with 14 bases between them. The CDR3 region has the DNA TGTGCCAGCAGCTTGGGGGGGCCGGGGGATCAGCCCCAGCATTTT. Translating it yields CASSLGGPGDQPQHF.

The chain employs TRBV13 and TRBJ2-5; D perhaps matches TRBD1 (5 bases). The DNA end favors TRBJ2-7, so the J call may be wrong. CDR1 is PRHDT and CDR2 is FYEKMQ in the germline V gene (reference sequence). There are 15 residues in the CDR3. CDR3 sequence: CASSFGQSRSYEQYF. In nucleotides, the CDR3 is TGTGCCAGCAGTTTTGGACAATCCCGCTCCTACGAGCAGTACTTC.

CDR3 bases: TGTGCCAGCAGTCCCCCGGGACAATTTTCCGAGCAGTACTTC. This translates into CASSPPGQFSEQYF. The rearrangement links TRBV6-5 to TRBJ2-7; D perhaps matches TRBD1 (6 bases). Looked up from germline, CDR1 is MNHEY and CDR2 is SVGAGI. The CDR3 runs to 14 residues. V shed 5 bases and J shed 6 bases, with 17 bases lying between them.

The rearrangement links TRBV7-2 to TRBJ2-1, with D perhaps TRBD2 (6 bases). V was clipped by 3 bases and J by 2 bases, with 17 bases between them. The CDR3 runs to 17 residues. Germline CDR1 reads SGHTA; CDR2 reads FQGNSA. CDR3 coding DNA: TGTGCCAGCAGCTTTGGGGGAGGCGGGAACACCTACAATGAGCAGTTCTTC. Protein: CASSFGGGGNTYNEQFF.

The chain links TRBV6-1 to TRBJ1-6; D unresolved. V was trimmed by 3 bases and J by 0 bases, leaving 3 bases between them. Germline-derived CDR1 and CDR2 are MNHNS and SASEGT. The CDR3 spans 14 residues. CDR3: CASSDSSYNSPLHF. The CDR3 DNA reads TGTGCCAGCAGTGACAGCTCCTATAATTCACCCCTCCACTTT.

The V and J genes are TRBV16 and TRBJ1-2; TRBD1 matches at 10 bases. J was trimmed by 4 bases and V by 2 bases; bases with no gene match: 1. CDR3 length: 14 amino acids. The germline V gene encodes CDR1 KGHSY and CDR2 FQNENV. The CDR3 loop reads CASSQGTGAYGYTF. In nucleotides, the CDR3 is TGTGCCAGCAGCCAAGGGACAGGGGCCTATGGCTACACCTTC. The full variable domain, in which reference TRBV16 and TRBJ1-2 provide the parts outside the CDR3, is GEEVAQTPKHLVRGEGQKAKLYCAPIKGHSYVFWYQQVLKNEFKFLISFQNENVFDETGMPKERFSAKCLPNSPCSLEIQATKLEDSAVYFCASSQGTGAYGYTFGSGTRLTVV.